Each of the 27 T cell receptor beta chains below was sequenced from the same sample in a study of cytomegalovirus exposure and HLA in healthy donors. The PCR made use of 60 Vbeta and 13 Jbeta primers. Measured with immunoSEQ multiplex PCR; TCRdb has only the in-frame clones, and not every one. The sample records roughly 150,000 clones, 60% to 80% being singletons. The sample was PBMCs. The receptor set was obtained from a man aged 18 to 30 in good health and CMV-seropositive.

This clone has only one observation. This rearrangement joins TRBV19 to TRBJ2-2, with a tentative D call TRBD1 (5 bases). The CDR3 extends over 13 amino acids. The germline V gene encodes CDR1 LNHDA and CDR2 SQIVND (reference sequence). The V end lost 6 bases, the J end lost 3 bases, and 8 bases lay between the germline ends. CDR3 region: CASRGLDTGELFF. CDR3 bases: TGTGCCAGTAGGGGGCTGGACACCGGGGAGCTGTTTTTT. Full variable domain (outside the CDR3, taken from reference TRBV19 and TRBJ2-2): DGGITQSPKYLFRKEGQNVTLSCEQNLNHDAMYWYRQDPGQGLRLIYYSQIVNDFQKGDIAEGYSVSREKKESFPLTVTSAQKNPTAFYLCASRGLDTGELFFGEGSRLTVL.

J is TRBJ2-1 and V is TRBV10-2; 7 bases match TRBD2. From germline, CDR1 is WSHSY and CDR2 SAAADI. Trimming cost V 8 bases and J 3 bases; bases outside gene matches: 19. This CDR3 has 18 residues. Written as DNA, the CDR3 is TGCGCCAGCCGAACTAGCGTTGGAACTAGCGTAGTCTACAATGAGCAGTTCTTC. Its translation: CASRTSVGTSVVYNEQFF.

The chain employs TRBV4-1 and TRBJ2-5, with 7 bases fitting TRBD1. This CDR3 is built from 15 residues. V lost 0 bases and J lost 4; bases outside the gene matches: 5. Germline CDR1 reads MGHRA; CDR2 reads YSYEKL. CDR3 coding DNA: TGCGCCAGCAGCCAAGAACAGGGGACGGGAGAGACCCAGTACTTC. It codes for CASSQEQGTGETQYF.

The chain joins TRBV7-2 to TRBJ2-1; TRBD2 matches 10 bases. V was pared by 4 bases and J by 9 bases, with 9 bases of the junction left unmatched. CDR1 is SGHTA, CDR2 FQGNSA, per germline. The length of the CDR3 is 15 residues. DNA for the CDR3: TGTGCCAGCAGCTCCTGGGCTTCTAGCGGGGGTGAGCAGTTCTTC. Encoded protein: CASSSWASSGGEQFF.

V usage is TRBV27 and J usage is TRBJ2-2, with TRBD2 matching 9 bases. Germline V gene lookup returns CDR1 MNHEY and CDR2 SMNVEV (reference sequence). The CDR3 is 16 amino acids. The junction had 9 bases not matched to a gene; V was cut back by 6 bases and J by 4 bases. The CDR3 spells CASRIAGESSTGELFF. As DNA, the CDR3 is TGTGCCAGCAGAATAGCGGGAGAGTCCAGCACCGGGGAGCTGTTTTTT.

The V and J genes are TRBV30 and TRBJ2-1; 9 nucleotides line up with TRBD2. In germline, CDR1 is GTSNPN, CDR2 SVGIG (reference sequence). This CDR3 has 16 residues. V dropped 3 bases and J dropped 5; count of bases not matched to a gene: 11. CDR3 amino acids: CAWRPLAGVWDNEQFF. DNA for the CDR3: TGTGCCTGGAGGCCATTAGCGGGAGTCTGGGACAATGAGCAGTTCTTC. Filled out from reference TRBV30 and TRBJ2-1, the complete variable domain reads SQTIHQWPATLVQPVGSPLSLECTVEGTSNPNLYWYRQAAGRGLQLLFYSVGIGQISSEVPQNLSASRPQDRQFILSSKKLLLSDSGFYLCAWRPLAGVWDNEQFFGPGTRLTVL.

The chain has TRBV11-3 and TRBJ2-7; weak D call: TRBD2 (5 bases). Trimming stripped 1 base from V and 6 bases from J, with 10 bases between. The CDR3 is 13 residues long. In germline, CDR1 is SGHNT, CDR2 YENEEA. The CDR3 nucleotides read TGTGCCAGCAGCTTAGCGGCGGGCGGCGAGCAGTACTTC. Amino acid sequence: CASSLAAGGEQYF.

The chain combines TRBV7-2 with TRBJ2-7; 9 positions agree with TRBD1. With V trimmed by 6 bases and J by 5 bases, 5 bases remained unmatched. Germline CDR1 and CDR2: SGHTA and FQGNSA. This CDR3 region has 13 residues. The chain's CDR3 is CASRGQGGDEQYF. The CDR3 DNA reads as TGTGCCAGCAGGGGACAGGGAGGTGACGAGCAGTACTTC. The variable domain in full, with the rest retrieved from reference TRBV7-2 and TRBJ2-7, is GAGVSQSPSNKVTEKGKDVELRCDPISGHTALYWYRQSLGQGLEFLIYFQGNSAPDKSGLPSDRFSAERTGGSVSTLTIQRTQQEDSAVYLCASRGQGGDEQYFGPGTRLTVT.

J is TRBJ2-2 and V is TRBV4-1, with TRBD2 matching 13 bases. The CDR3 is 16 residues long. Trimming took 7 bases from V and 3 from J; bases not matched to a gene: 5. CDR1 and CDR2 (germline): MGHRA, YSYEKL. The CDR3 loop is CASNRGLAGYTGELFF. The CDR3 DNA follows: TGCGCCAGCAACCGGGGACTAGCGGGGTACACCGGGGAGCTGTTTTTT.

The V call is TRBV7-3, the J call TRBJ2-7, with 8 bases matching TRBD1. Germline V lookup: CDR1 SGHTA, CDR2 FQGTGA. The V segment lost 0 bases and the J segment 4 bases; nucleotides outside the gene matches: 5. The CDR3 loop spans 15 amino acids. In DNA form, the CDR3 reads TGTGCCAGCAGCTTAACGTGGACAGGGAAATACGAGCAGTACTTC. This codes for CASSLTWTGKYEQYF.

In its sample, this clone was seen a few times. The chain employs TRBV4-1 and TRBJ2-3; 9 bases fit TRBD1. Germline V lookup: CDR1 MGHRA, CDR2 YSYEKL. This CDR3 comprises 16 residues. The ends lost 2 bases at V and 4 bases at J; junction bases unmatched: 7. The DNA for the CDR3 is TGCGCCAGCAGCCAACTGGGGACAGGGCAGGCAGATACGCAGTATTTT. Translated, it gives CASSQLGTGQADTQYF.

The CDR3 sequence: CASRGLAGVTGELFF. CDR3 DNA: TGTGCCAGCAGGGGACTAGCGGGAGTCACCGGGGAGCTGTTTTTT. The chain couples TRBV27 to TRBJ2-2; 14 nucleotides agree with TRBD2. After removal of 6 bases from V and 4 bases from J, the junction contained 1 base not matched to a gene. CDR1 MNHEY and CDR2 SMNVEV come from the germline V gene (reference sequence). This CDR3 is built from 15 residues.

The V and J genes are TRBV4-1 and TRBJ2-1; 7 nucleotides match TRBD1. Germline loops: CDR1 MGHRA, CDR2 YSYEKL. The CDR3 runs 16 residues. V lost 2 bases and J lost 2; bases outside the gene matches: 6. The CDR3 loop reads CASSQSGTATYNEQFF. The CDR3 region has the DNA TGCGCCAGCAGCCAATCCGGGACAGCCACCTACAATGAGCAGTTCTTC.

V usage is TRBV15 and J usage is TRBJ2-6; no definite D call. The CDR3 extends over 15 amino acids. Trimming removed 1 base from V and 0 bases from J, with 4 bases in between. CDR1 is LNHNV and CDR2 is YYDKDF in the germline V gene (reference sequence). The CDR3 bases are TGTGCCACCAGCAGAGCTATCTCTGGGGCCAACGTCCTGACTTTC. Translation gives CATSRAISGANVLTF.

The chain employs TRBV5-1 and TRBJ2-1; D gene uncertain. Germline V gives CDR1 SGHRS, CDR2 YFSETQ. Trimming pared 7 bases from V and 0 bases from J, leaving 11 bases between. This CDR3 has 14 amino acids. CDR3 coding DNA: TGCGCCAGCGGCATTGCTAGCTCCTACAATGAGCAGTTCTTC. Protein sequence: CASGIASSYNEQFF.

Concerning this clone itself: At one end the junction does not follow the germline gene, possibly because of a read error. J is TRBJ1-2 and V is TRBV4-1; possibly TRBD1 for D (6 bases). This CDR3 comprises 12 residues. Looked up from germline, CDR1 is MGHRA and CDR2 is YSYEKL. The CDR3 here is CASSQEGARRIF. CDR3 bases: TGCGCCAGCAGCCAAGAGGGGGCCCGTAGGATCTTC.

V usage is TRBV10-3 and J usage is TRBJ1-1, with a weak D call TRBD1 (6 bases). The CDR3 contains 13 residues. From germline, CDR1 is ENHRY and CDR2 SYGVKD. Trimming removed 6 bases from V and 1 base from J, with 9 bases in between. CDR3 residues: CAIRRTANTEAFF. The CDR3 coding sequence is TGTGCCATCAGGCGGACAGCGAACACTGAAGCTTTCTTT.

The J gene is TRBJ1-2, the V gene TRBV30; D remains unclear. Germline V gene sequence: CDR1 GTSNPN, CDR2 SVGIG (reference sequence). This CDR3 comprises 14 residues. V was pared by 1 base and J by 7 bases, with 16 bases between. This chain's CDR3 is CAWSGPWARSGYTF. The CDR3, as DNA: TGTGCCTGGAGTGGCCCTTGGGCCAGGTCTGGCTACACCTTC. Combining the CDR3 with reference TRBV30 and TRBJ1-2 gives the whole variable domain SQTIHQWPATLVQPVGSPLSLECTVEGTSNPNLYWYRQAAGRGLQLLFYSVGIGQISSEVPQNLSASRPQDRQFILSSKKLLLSDSGFYLCAWSGPWARSGYTFGSGTRLTVV.

The chain carries TRBV7-9 and TRBJ2-3; TRBD1 matches at 11 bases. The germline gives CDR1 SEHNR, CDR2 FQNEAQ (reference sequence). Unmatched junction bases numbered 3, after V lost 1 base and J lost 6 bases. The CDR3 sequence is 15 residues long. The CDR3 DNA follows: TGTGCCAGCAGCTTAGGGACAGGGGGCCCCGATACGCAGTATTTT. Encoded protein: CASSLGTGGPDTQYF.

The chain links TRBV28 to TRBJ2-7, with 15 bases identical to TRBD2. V trimming: 7 bases; J trimming: 6 bases; junction bases outside the gene matches: 10. The CDR3 has 16 residues. Germline V gives CDR1 MDHEN, CDR2 SYDVKM. CDR3 region: CASMGLAGGRRGEQYF. CDR3 in DNA: TGTGCCAGCATGGGACTAGCGGGAGGCCGAAGAGGCGAGCAGTACTTC.

The count of this clone is one. One end of the junction does not line up with germline, which may come from a read error. DNA for the CDR3: TGTTCCAGCAGCTTAGTTACGGTTGGCACTGAAGCTTTCTTT. This codes for CSSSLVTVGTEAFF. The rearrangement uses TRBV7-9 and TRBJ1-1; no reliable D call. The germline gives CDR1 SEHNR, CDR2 FQNEAQ (reference sequence). This CDR3 contains 14 residues.

The chain carries TRBV5-1 and TRBJ1-2; 8 bases map to TRBD1. The V gene end was trimmed by 4 bases and the J gene end by 2 bases; junction bases not matched to a gene: 10. The CDR3 extends over 16 amino acids. Germline V gene sequence: CDR1 SGHRS, CDR2 YFSETQ. CDR3: CASSNLQGATNYGYTF. CDR3 in DNA: TGCGCCAGCAGCAACCTTCAGGGGGCGACCAACTATGGCTACACCTTC.

This clone has only a few counts. The V and J genes are TRBV4-1 and TRBJ2-7, with D possibly TRBD2 on 5 matching bases. V shed 4 bases and J shed 0 bases, with 19 bases lying between them. The CDR3 consists of 17 residues. Germline CDR1 is MGHRA and CDR2 is YSYEKL. The chain's CDR3 is CASSLRAGLYSSYEQYF. DNA for the CDR3: TGCGCCAGCAGCCTCCGGGCGGGCCTGTATAGCTCCTACGAGCAGTACTTC.

The V call is TRBV29-1, the J call TRBJ1-1; possible D gene TRBD1, 5 bases. CDR3 length: 13 amino acids. Germline-derived CDR1 and CDR2 are SQVTM and ANQGSEA. V lost 8 bases and J 3 bases, leaving 16 bases between the germline ends. The CDR3 region is CSSRAGLDTEAFF. CDR3 nucleotides: TGCAGCTCCCGTGCAGGGTTGGACACTGAAGCTTTCTTT.

The chain combines TRBV6-6 with TRBJ1-5; 8 bases are shared with TRBD1. After removal of 4 bases from V and 4 bases from J, the junction contained 6 bases not matched to a gene. The CDR3 runs 15 residues. Looked up from germline, CDR1 is MNHNY and CDR2 is SVGAGI (reference sequence). The CDR3 coding sequence is TGTGCCAGCAGTTTGACTACAGGGGGGAATCAGCCCCAGCATTTT. Protein product: CASSLTTGGNQPQHF.

The J gene is TRBJ2-2, the V gene TRBV4-2; D unresolved. There are 14 residues in the CDR3. Germline V CDR1 and CDR2: LGHNA, YNFKEQ. Trimming shortened V by 3 bases and J by 6 bases, and 11 bases separated the two germline ends. The CDR3 sequence: CASSHPGAPGELFF. CDR3 in DNA: TGTGCCAGCAGCCATCCCGGTGCCCCCGGGGAGCTGTTTTTT.

The chain carries TRBV28 and TRBJ2-3, with 9 bases aligning to TRBD2. This CDR3 is built from 15 residues. Trimming took 2 bases from V and 3 from J; bases not matched to a gene: 3. Germline V gene data show CDR1 as MDHEN and CDR2 as SYDVKM. CDR3 sequence: CASSLSGRITDTQYF. CDR3 nucleotide sequence: TGTGCCAGCAGTTTAAGCGGGAGGATTACAGATACGCAGTATTTT.